This TCR beta chain was recorded in a study of early T cells in non-severe SARS-CoV-2 infection. Turning to the study itself: RNA in bulk from unsorted whole blood was sequenced, and chains were unpaired. Findings of the study overall: In VDJdb matching, anti-spike CD8 responses were favored while private and CD4 specificities went missing.

Unique molecular identifiers were attached to individual cDNA molecules. TCRdb recomputed calls from the 5' RACE reads with MiXCR, one row per CDR3 protein. The sample has 50,000 to 70,000 distinct CDR3 sequences, around 9% seen once; the top ten hold about 16%. Germline V gives CDR1 SGHRS, CDR2 YFSETQ. V was pared by 4 bases and J by 6 bases, with 13 bases of the junction left unmatched. This CDR3 is 15 amino acids long. The table lists this clonotype with many counts. Its antigen is unidentified. The V and J genes are TRBV5-1 and TRBJ2-7; 7 bases are a match to TRBD1. The sample was whole blood. This clonotype was obtained from an adult who was a healthcare worker with PCR-confirmed SARS-CoV-2 infection or an uninfected control (not recorded which). CDR3: CASSQATGTVSEQYF. CDR3 nucleotides: TGCGCCAGCAGCCAAGCAACCGGGACAGTGAGCGAGCAGTACTTC.